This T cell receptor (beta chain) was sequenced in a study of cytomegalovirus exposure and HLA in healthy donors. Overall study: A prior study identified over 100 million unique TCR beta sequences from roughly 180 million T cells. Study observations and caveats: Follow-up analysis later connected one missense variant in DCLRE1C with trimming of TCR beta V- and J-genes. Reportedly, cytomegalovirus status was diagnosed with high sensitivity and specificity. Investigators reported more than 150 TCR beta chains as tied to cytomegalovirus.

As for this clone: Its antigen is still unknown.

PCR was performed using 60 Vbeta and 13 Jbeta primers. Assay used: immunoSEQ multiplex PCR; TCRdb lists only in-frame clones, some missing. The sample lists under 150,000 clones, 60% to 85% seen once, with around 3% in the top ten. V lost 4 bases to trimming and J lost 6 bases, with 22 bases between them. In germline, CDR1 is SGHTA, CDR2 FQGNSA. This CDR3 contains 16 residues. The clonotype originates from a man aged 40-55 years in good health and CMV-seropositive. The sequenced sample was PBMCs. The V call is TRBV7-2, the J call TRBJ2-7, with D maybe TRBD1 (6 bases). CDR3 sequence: CASSSGRRGLGPEQYF. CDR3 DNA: TGTGCCAGCAGCTCGGGACGCAGGGGTTTAGGACCCGAGCAGTACTTC.